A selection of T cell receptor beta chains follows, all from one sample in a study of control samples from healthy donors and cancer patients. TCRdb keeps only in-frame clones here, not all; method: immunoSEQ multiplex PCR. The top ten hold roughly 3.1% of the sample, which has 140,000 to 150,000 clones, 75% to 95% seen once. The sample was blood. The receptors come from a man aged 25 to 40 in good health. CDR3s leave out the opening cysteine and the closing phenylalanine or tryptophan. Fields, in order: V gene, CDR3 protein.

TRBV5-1,ASSLGLGSYEQY
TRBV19,ASSVDRGYEQY
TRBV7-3,ASSSLRSGRGPNNQPQH
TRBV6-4,ASSVSQGTPEAF
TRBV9,ASSVGGGGNYHGYT
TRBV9,ASSRGGRTDTQY
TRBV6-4,ASSDSRRQGRVNSNQPQH
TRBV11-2,ASSQTLAGGPHDEQF
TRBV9,ASSVGGLQETQY
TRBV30,AWSGDSYSGNTIY
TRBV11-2,ASSFGRESQPQH
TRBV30,AWSPQGYYEQY
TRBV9,ASSVSGGAIDTQY
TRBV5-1,ASSKPGQDTEAF
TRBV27,ASSSPFSGGPSYEQY
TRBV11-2,ASSPLALSHYGYT
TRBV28,ASTLGLAEDTQY
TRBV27,ASREDRGSAEAF
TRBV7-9,ASSLAGGRPQH
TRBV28,ASSRDLNEKLF
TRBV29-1,SVEGRGNTGELF
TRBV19,ASSIGVSYNSPLH
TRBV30,AWSVSWANSNYGYT
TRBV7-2,ASSLGPSYEQY
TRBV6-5,ASFDRTDTQY
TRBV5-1,ASSLRGPEQY
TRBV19,ASSMKQGRGQPQH
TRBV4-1,ATSQGMRASPQKTEAF
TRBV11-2,ASSLGELAGRDTQY
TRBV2,ASSEGSFNYGYT
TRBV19,ASTPDITYGYT
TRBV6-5,ASRDSQRETQY
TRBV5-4,ASSSGQGAGGANVLT
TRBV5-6,ASSSGGGAEF
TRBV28,ASSATGSNEQF
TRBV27,ASRPGTSGGSDTQY
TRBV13,ASSLRAAPPVLT
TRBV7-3,ASSFYPPEDRDYGYT
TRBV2,ASSDGGNTGELF
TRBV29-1,SVATGGAF
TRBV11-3,ASSSGTGPTDTQY
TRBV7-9,ASSLYSAGEAF
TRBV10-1,ASSESSITEAF
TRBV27,ASSDIGSYTDTQY
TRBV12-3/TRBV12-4,ASSLVSDTQY
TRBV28,ASSSPTVAGVHNEQF
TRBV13,ASSRALEQY
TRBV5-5,ASSEQGQDNSPLH